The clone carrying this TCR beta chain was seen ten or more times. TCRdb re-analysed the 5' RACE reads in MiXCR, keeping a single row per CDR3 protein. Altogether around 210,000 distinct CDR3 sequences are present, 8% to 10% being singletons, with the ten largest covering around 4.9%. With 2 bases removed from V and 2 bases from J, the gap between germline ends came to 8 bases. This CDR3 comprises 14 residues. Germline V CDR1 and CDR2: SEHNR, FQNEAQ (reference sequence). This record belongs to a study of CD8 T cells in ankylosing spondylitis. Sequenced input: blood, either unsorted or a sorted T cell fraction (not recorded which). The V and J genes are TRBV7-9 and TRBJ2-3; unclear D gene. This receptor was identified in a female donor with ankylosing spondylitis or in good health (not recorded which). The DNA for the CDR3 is TGTGCCAGCAGCTTACGTCAACACACAGATACGCAGTATTTT. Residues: CASSLRQHTDTQYF.